These T cell receptor beta chains were read from a single sample in a study of T cell responses to AZD1222 COVID-19 vaccine. Produced via immunoSEQ multiplex PCR; TCRdb's table is partial and in-frame only. The sample contains more than 110,000 clones, over 90% of which appear only once. The starting material was peripheral blood, obtained on day 0 of AZD1222 vaccination. These receptors originate from an adult in good health. Each CDR3 is given without its conserved first and last residue.

J gene | V gene | CDR3 protein
TRBJ1-4 | TRBV28 | ASSRFPGQGQEKLF
TRBJ1-2 | TRBV19 | ASSIEMGQSFDYGYT
TRBJ2-5 | TRBV3-1/TRBV3-2 | ASSQLAGAETQY
TRBJ2-5 | TRBV3-1/TRBV3-2 | ASSQDVATQETQY
TRBJ1-2 | TRBV11-2 | ASSLQIGYGYT
TRBJ1-1 | TRBV19 | ASTSLTGGDDTEAF
TRBJ2-7 | TRBV11-2 | ASSFALVQSAPEQY
TRBJ1-6 | TRBV27 | ATPSTGSNNSPLH
TRBJ2-3 | TRBV11-2 | ASSPALAGATQY
TRBJ1-3 | TRBV19 | ASSNLRGAGNTIY
TRBJ2-3 | TRBV11-3 | ASSLNNQDTQY
TRBJ2-7 | TRBV6-5 | ASTGTDSSYEQY
TRBJ2-7 | TRBV29-1 | SVLTGHVAEQY
TRBJ1-2 | TRBV5-4 | ASSTNRDTTNYGYT
TRBJ2-1 | TRBV19 | ASSIARQANHEQF
TRBJ1-3 | TRBV19 | ASSIALGRHSGNTIY
TRBJ2-3 | TRBV30 | AYQQGSTDTQY
TRBJ1-2 | TRBV9 | ASSVGATGTSYYGYT
TRBJ1-2 | TRBV7-8 | ASSLGGWDRVIYGYT
TRBJ2-1 | TRBV2 | ASRKRVGDNEQF
TRBJ1-1 | TRBV30 | AWDRAVNTEAF
TRBJ1-2 | TRBV3-1/TRBV3-2 | ASSQADRVVSYT
TRBJ2-4 | TRBV4-2 | ASSQDRWTGSNIQY
TRBJ2-1 | TRBV7-9 | ASSPPLQTSGTYNEQF
TRBJ2-5 | TRBV20-1 | SASALAGGGETQY
TRBJ2-7 | TRBV7-9 | ASRTSGAYEQY
TRBJ1-5 | TRBV19 | ASSRGQVGQPQH
TRBJ1-1 | TRBV18 | ASSLVAGQSNTEAF
TRBJ2-1 | TRBV27 | ASSPSTGELYNEQF
TRBJ2-5 | TRBV7-3 | ASSLSRAEETQY
TRBJ2-6 | TRBV7-8 | ASSLDRAGANVLT
TRBJ2-2 | TRBV11-2 | ASSLDLLQARYTGELF
TRBJ2-3 | TRBV10-1 | ASSESRGALDTDTQY
TRBJ1-2 | TRBV28 | ASSLGSGFYGYT
TRBJ1-5 | TRBV12-5 | ASGPGQVINQPQH
TRBJ1-2 | TRBV30 | AWIGEGTGFNYGYT
TRBJ1-1 | TRBV30 | AWKEARNTEAF